Included here is one T cell receptor (beta chain) sequence, with context. Its antigen target is currently unknown. No qualities accompany the bases; no much larger clone lies one base away. The Qiagen DNeasy kit was used to extract genomic DNA from unsorted PBMCs and from the negatively selected CD4+ and CD8+ fractions. Amplification of TCR beta CDR3 regions was done by immunoSEQ multiplex PCR with primers that anneal to V and J segments. A synthetic immune receptor repertoire was used to minimize amplification bias, and remaining bias was computationally removed after sequencing. The authors' pipeline ran thus. Repertoire diversity was quantified as the Shannon entropy index using custom Python scripts. The unsorted, CD4+ and CD8+ repertoires were each analyzed separately, with the exception of combined analyses, where CD4+ and CD8+ sequences were merged in silico. Clonal expansion was defined as at least a 2-fold frequency increase after treatment relative to C1D1, with a pseudocount of 0.5 for undetected baseline clones. Clones with 0 or 1 copy at C1D1 were classified as singleton clones, and clones with 2 or more copies were classified as non-singleton clones. By matching protein sequences in sorted samples from the same patient, clones expanded in unsorted samples were annotated as CD4+, CD8+ or unknown. Wilcoxon tests on paired samples were used to test diversity changes from C1D1 to C4D1. TCRdb obtained this table from immuneACCESS and retained in-frame rearrangements with V and J assigned. These tables miss some clones; where compared with another copy, unresolved V genes account for less than half of the shortfall, and the remainder is unexplained. The V and J calls and clone size come from that table; D and trimming were worked out from the DNA. This sample lists some 50,000 clones; roughly 80% were detected once. The ten largest make up roughly 12% of the sample.

V and J are truncated by 6 bases and 5 bases respectively, leaving an intervening sequence of 10 bases. The CDR3 sequence holds 12 residues, the cysteine and phenylalanine included. Here the CDR3 DNA is all that survives: 36 bases in frame from base 1. From the germline V gene, CDR1 is MDHEN and CDR2 is SYDVKM. Per the publication, the time point label means: cycle 4 day 1 (C4D1), after five to seven weeks of nivolumab. Every trial patient had relapsed after autologous stem cell transplantation, and cohorts A, B and C differed in prior brentuximab vedotin exposure. The trial cohort comprised some 60 patients with relapsed/refractory classical Hodgkin lymphoma whose best overall responses were complete response, partial response or progressive disease. Trial patients were treated with single-agent nivolumab in the multi-cohort phase II CheckMate 205 trial. An independent review committee assessed best overall response by applying the 2007 International Working Group response criteria. Trial PBMCs were collected immediately before nivolumab initiation (C1D1) and during therapy at cycle 2 day 1 and cycle 4 day 1. Peripheral blood was collected in 8 mL Vacutainer Cell Preparation Tubes, from which PBMCs were isolated by centrifugation and then cryopreserved.

This specimen belongs to a study of PD-1 blockade in classical Hodgkin lymphoma (dated by TCRdb to 2018 to 2020). Notes on the research overall: Nivolumab dosing was 3 mg/kg intravenously every 2 weeks, continuing until either disease progression or unacceptable toxicity. To define a peripheral blood immune signature of response to PD-1 blockade in classical Hodgkin lymphoma, the study combined TCR beta sequencing with CyTOF. The investigation overall reported the following: Lower diversity was seen in patients whose nivolumab began less than 1 year after ASCT, and these patients were left out of later analyses so that immune reconstitution would not confound the results. Baseline TCR diversity was reported to be lower in newly diagnosed patients than in healthy donors and to be lower still in relapsed/refractory patients. Trial patients with a complete response had baseline diversity similar to that of newly diagnosed patients, while partial responders and progressors had significantly lower diversity. The study was restricted to a single clinical trial cohort, and the causes of repertoire differences, possibly disease activity or prior therapy, were left undefined. A significant rise by C4D1 was seen in CD4+ but not CD8+ TCR diversity (p=0.0027 vs p=0.16), with the rise being most apparent in complete responders (p=0.02).

The chain joins TRBV28 to TRBJ2-5; the D gene is unclear. The origin of this receptor is a human donor with classical Hodgkin lymphoma. The source was peripheral blood mononuclear cells (PBMCs), collected before the fourth cycle of nivolumab. The CDR3 protein is CASRPRRETQYF. The sequenced DNA: TGTGCCAGCAGACCGAGGCGGGAGACCCAGTACTTC.